The 30 T cell receptor beta chains below come from one sample, sequenced in a study of response to subunit inactivated influenza vaccine. TCRdb reprocessed the RT-PCR reads with MiXCR, giving one entry per CDR3 protein. Of roughly 500,000 distinct CDR3 sequences in the sample, 15% to 20% were seen once. This sample comprised CD4+ T cells sorted from PBMCs, obtained around 2 years after vaccination. The receptors were gathered from a man between 50 and 75 years old who received an inactivated influenza vaccine.

V and J are TRBV6-1 and TRBJ1-3; no clear D gene. V was trimmed by 8 bases and J by 2 bases, leaving 10 bases between them. This CDR3 is built from 13 residues. The germline CDR1 and CDR2 sequences are MNHNS and SASEGT. This CDR3 reads CASLSYPGNTIYF. CDR3 sequence (DNA): TGTGCCAGCCTCAGTTATCCTGGAAACACCATATATTTT.

The chain combines TRBV6-2 or TRBV6-3 with TRBJ2-7; tentative D call: TRBD1 (6 bases). The CDR3 loop spans 16 amino acids. Between the trimmed V and J ends, which lost 6 bases and 7 bases, there was a span of 25 bases. Per germline, CDR1 MNHEY and CDR2 SVGEGT. CDR3 nucleotides: TGTGCCAGCAGAGGGGCCGACAGGACCTCCTACGTGGAGCAGTACTTC. Protein sequence: CASRGADRTSYVEQYF.

The J gene is TRBJ1-2, the V gene TRBV7-2, with D possibly matching TRBD1 (5 bases). The CDR3 consists of 17 residues. Per the germline V gene, CDR1 is SGHTA and CDR2 is FQGNSA. Trimming cost V 7 bases and J 4 bases, with 25 bases left between them. Written as DNA, the CDR3 is TGTGCCAGCAAGGGGAGGATGAGGGTTATTCTGTTCTATGGCTACACCTTC. This translates into CASKGRMRVILFYGYTF.

This clonotype was observed a handful of times. The CDR3 region is CASSWGTEAQHF. The CDR3 DNA reads as TGTGCCAGCAGCTGGGGGACAGAGGCCCAGCATTTT. This chain links TRBV5-6 with TRBJ1-5; the match to TRBD1 covers 7 bases. With 3 bases clipped from V and 11 bases from J, the junction kept 5 bases outside the gene matches. This CDR3 has 12 residues. Per the germline V gene, CDR1 is SGHDT and CDR2 is YYEEEE.

This clonotype has only a few counts. The chain uses TRBV6-2 or TRBV6-3 and TRBJ2-5; 11 bases are shared with TRBD1. CDR3 length: 17 residues. V gave up 4 bases and J gave up 1 base; unmatched junction bases: 8. CDR1 is MNHEY, CDR2 SVGEGT, per germline. The CDR3: CASSSGQGVVFQETQYF. CDR3 bases: TGTGCCAGCAGTTCGGGACAGGGGGTTGTCTTCCAAGAGACCCAGTACTTC.

This clonotype has just a few counts. The chain couples TRBV20-1 to TRBJ1-2, with D perhaps TRBD1 (5 bases). The CDR3 loop spans 15 amino acids. Deletions cut 2 bases from V and 5 bases from J, with 18 bases between. Germline V gene data show CDR1 as DFQATT and CDR2 as SNEGSKA (reference sequence). The CDR3 coding sequence is TGCAGTGCTAGAACCGGGGGTTCAGGCTATTATGGCTACACCTTC. It yields the protein CSARTGGSGYYGYTF.

This clonotype came up a few times. CDR3 sequence reads: CASNSRQRPGELFF. The CDR3 region has the DNA TGTGCCAGCAATTCTCGACAGAGGCCCGGGGAGCTGTTTTTT. The V gene is TRBV7-9, the J gene TRBJ2-2, with D perhaps matching TRBD1 (5 bases). Trimming removed 7 bases from V and 6 bases from J, with 15 bases in between. The CDR3 runs 14 residues. Per germline, CDR1 SEHNR and CDR2 FQNEAQ (reference sequence).

This clonotype occurred a few times. The chain has TRBV30 and TRBJ1-1; TRBD1 agrees at 9 bases. This CDR3 comprises 15 residues. Germline CDR1 and CDR2: GTSNPN and SVGIG (reference sequence). Trimming took 3 bases from V and 2 from J; bases not matched to a gene: 7. The DNA for the CDR3 is TGTGCCTGGAGCGCCTACAGGGGGCTAAACACTGAAGCTTTCTTT. Its protein product is CAWSAYRGLNTEAFF.

The rearrangement uses TRBV9 and TRBJ2-3; TRBD1 matches at 9 bases. V shed 3 bases and J 4 bases; nucleotides not matched to a gene: 6. This CDR3 comprises 15 residues. Germline V gene sequence: CDR1 SGDLS, CDR2 YYNGEE. The CDR3 DNA follows: TGTGCCAGCAGCGCAAACAGGGGGCGTGCAGATACGCAGTATTTT. It is translated as CASSANRGRADTQYF.

This clonotype was seen a handful of times. The rearrangement links TRBV5-5 to TRBJ2-3; 9 positions agree with TRBD2. The CDR3 is 16 amino acids. CDR1 is SGHKS and CDR2 is YYEKEE in the germline V gene (reference sequence). Losses at the gene ends were 0 bases for V and 1 base for J; bases not matched to a gene: 3. CDR3 loop: CASSLGPSGGTDTQYF. CDR3 nucleotide sequence: TGTGCCAGCAGCTTGGGCCCTAGCGGGGGCACAGATACGCAGTATTTT.

The chain couples TRBV5-1 to TRBJ1-5; no firm D call. Trimming took off 0 bases at V and 7 bases at J, with 8 bases between the two ends. This CDR3 contains 13 residues. CDR1 and CDR2 (germline): SGHRS, YFSETQ. The chain's CDR3 is CASSLEGEQPQHF. CDR3 DNA sequence: TGCGCCAGCAGCTTGGAAGGAGAACAGCCCCAGCATTTT.

The chain carries TRBV30 and TRBJ1-5; D remains ambiguous. Germline CDR1 is GTSNPN and CDR2 is SVGIG (reference sequence). V was clipped by 6 bases and J by 2 bases, with 11 bases between them. CDR3 length equals 13 residues. The CDR3, as DNA: TGTGCCTGCTCGTGGGTGGGCAATCAGCCCCAGCATTTT. The encoded protein is CACSWVGNQPQHF.

CDR3 in DNA: TGTGCCAGCAGTTTACGAGAATACTACGAGCAGTACTTC. The encoded protein is CASSLREYYEQYF. The V call is TRBV12-3 or TRBV12-4, the J call TRBJ2-7; unclear D gene. CDR3 length: 13 residues. Trimming removed 2 bases from V and 3 bases from J, with 8 bases in between.

This clonotype has only a few counts. The rearrangement links TRBV20-1 to TRBJ2-7, with 7 bases aligning to TRBD2. Trimming cost V 0 bases and J 2 bases; bases outside gene matches: 4. The germline CDR1 and CDR2 sequences are DFQATT and SNEGSKA (reference sequence). The CDR3 is made up of 14 amino acids. The CDR3 DNA reads as TGCAGTGCTAGAGATGGGAGGGGAACCTACGAGCAGTACTTC. Translated: CSARDGRGTYEQYF.

This clonotype was detected a few times. The gene calls are TRBV30 and TRBJ1-2; D might be TRBD1 (5 bases). Trimming removed 5 bases at V and 4 bases at J, with 11 bases between. Germline loops: CDR1 GTSNPN, CDR2 SVGIG (reference sequence). The CDR3 has 12 amino acids. Written as DNA, the CDR3 is TGTGCCTGGGCAGGGTCAAGCTATGGCTACACCTTC. It specifies CAWAGSSYGYTF.

The chain employs TRBV9 and TRBJ2-3; 8 nucleotides agree with TRBD2. CDR1 SGDLS and CDR2 YYNGEE come from the germline V gene. This CDR3 is built from 15 residues. With 0 bases clipped from V and 4 bases from J, the junction kept 4 bases outside the gene matches. Here the CDR3 DNA reads TGTGCCAGCAGCGTAGGTGGCGGGGGGTCAGATACGCAGTATTTT. Translating it yields CASSVGGGGSDTQYF.

This clonotype was recorded a few times. The V call is TRBV20-1, the J call TRBJ1-5, with 8 bases identical to TRBD1. There are 18 residues in the CDR3. Losses at the gene ends were 0 bases for V and 4 bases for J; bases not matched to a gene: 14. Germline CDR1 and CDR2: DFQATT and SNEGSKA (reference sequence). The CDR3, as DNA: TGCAGTGCTAGAGATAGTCGGCAGGGAACAGGGGGGAATCAGCCCCAGCATTTT. This translates into CSARDSRQGTGGNQPQHF.

The V and J genes are TRBV24-1 and TRBJ2-2; D is perhaps TRBD1 (5 bases). Germline CDR1 reads KGHDR; CDR2 reads SFDVKD. The CDR3 runs to 14 residues. Trimming took 4 bases from V and 6 from J, leaving 11 bases between them. The DNA of the CDR3 is TGTGCCACCAGTGAGTTAGGGGTAGCCGGGGAGCTGTTTTTT. Its protein product is CATSELGVAGELFF.

The chain carries TRBV3-1 and TRBJ2-1; 7 positions agree with TRBD2. The J segment lost 9 bases and the V segment lost 2 bases, leaving 13 bases of the junction unmatched. Germline V CDR1 and CDR2: LGHDT, YNNKEL (reference sequence). CDR3 size: 16 residues. In DNA, the CDR3 is TGTGCCAGCAGCCAACGGTACGTGGGAGGGCCTCCTGAGCAGTTCTTC. Translation: CASSQRYVGGPPEQFF.

This clonotype was observed a handful of times. The chain carries TRBV4-1 and TRBJ2-5; the D is unclear. This CDR3 contains 15 residues. The germline V gene has CDR1 MGHRA and CDR2 YSYEKL. V lost 0 bases and J 2 bases, leaving 10 bases between the germline ends. CDR3 nucleotide sequence: TGCGCCAGCAGCCAAGAAGAGTTAATACAAGAGACCCAGTACTTC. Encoded protein: CASSQEELIQETQYF.

CDR3 in DNA: TGCGCCAGCAGACTGACCGGGACAGGGGGCGAGACCCAGTACTTC. Its protein is CASRLTGTGGETQYF. The chain has TRBV5-1 and TRBJ2-5, with 12 bases matching TRBD1. Trimming removed 5 bases from V and 5 bases from J; junction bases left unmatched: 7. The CDR3 is made up of 15 amino acids. The germline V gene has CDR1 SGHRS and CDR2 YFSETQ.

This sequence joins TRBV15 and TRBJ1-1; D is unresolved. V was trimmed by 2 bases and J by 2 bases, leaving 9 bases between them. The germline V gene encodes CDR1 LNHNV and CDR2 YYDKDF (reference sequence). The CDR3 spans 14 residues. The CDR3 DNA is TGTGCCACCAGCAGAAGGGTTTTTAACACTGAAGCTTTCTTT. It encodes CATSRRVFNTEAFF.

The chain carries TRBV6-2 or TRBV6-3 and TRBJ1-5; D perhaps matches TRBD1 (6 bases). Trimming stripped 5 bases from V and 5 bases from J, with 19 bases between. The CDR3 is 16 residues long. Germline-derived CDR1 and CDR2 are MNHEY and SVGEGT. The CDR3 spells CASSPRGRGKDQPQHF. Here the CDR3 DNA reads TGTGCCAGCAGTCCCCGGGGCAGGGGAAAGGATCAGCCCCAGCATTTT.

V and J are TRBV20-1 and TRBJ2-1, with TRBD2 matching over 9 bases. Germline V CDR1 and CDR2: DFQATT, SNEGSKA (reference sequence). CDR3 length equals 15 residues. Losses at the gene ends were 1 base for V and 9 bases for J; bases not matched to a gene: 10. DNA of the CDR3: TGCAGTGCTAGAGGAAGTAGCGGGGGTGGAGGTGAGCAGTTCTTC. It translates to CSARGSSGGGGEQFF.

This chain connects TRBV2 to TRBJ2-3, with 9 bases aligning to TRBD2. The CDR3 spans 15 residues. The trim removed 2 bases at V and 5 bases at J, leaving 5 bases unmatched. CDR1 is SNHLY and CDR2 is FYNNEI in the germline V gene. CDR3 protein: CASSERRGGQDTQYF. DNA of the CDR3: TGTGCCAGCAGTGAAAGGCGGGGGGGCCAAGATACGCAGTATTTT.

As to this clonotype: This may be a read error: a much more frequent sequence differs by one nucleotide. The CDR3 loop reads CASGAPSGGTGELFF. DNA for the CDR3: TGCGCCAGCGGCGCGCCTAGCGGGGGGACCGGGGAGCTGTTTTTT. This chain uses TRBV5-1 with TRBJ2-2; 11 nucleotides line up with TRBD2. The germline gives CDR1 SGHRS, CDR2 YFSETQ. The J segment lost 5 bases and the V segment lost 7 bases, leaving 7 bases of the junction unmatched. The CDR3 has 15 amino acids.

The table lists this clonotype with many counts. This chain links TRBV5-1 with TRBJ2-1; D is ambiguous. Germline V CDR1 and CDR2: SGHRS, YFSETQ. The V gene lost 4 bases and the J gene lost 0 bases, with 11 bases spanning the gap. The CDR3 covers 15 residues. The CDR3 nucleotides are TGCGCCAGCAGCCGGTCGGTCCTCTCCTACAATGAGCAGTTCTTC. It yields the protein CASSRSVLSYNEQFF.

The CDR3 here is CASSYSIIGTFSYEQYF. The CDR3 DNA sequence: TGTGCCAGCAGTTACTCGATCATCGGGACTTTCTCCTACGAGCAGTACTTC. The V and J genes are TRBV6-2 or TRBV6-3 and TRBJ2-7, with D possibly TRBD2 on 6 matching bases. The CDR3 is 17 amino acids. The V and J ends lost 0 bases and 0 bases respectively, with 15 bases between them. CDR1 and CDR2 from the germline V gene are MNHEY and SVGEGT.

The rearrangement joins TRBV20-1 to TRBJ2-3, with 11 bases that match TRBD2. J gave up 3 bases and V 0 bases, and 8 bases lay outside the gene matches. The CDR3 length is 17 residues. The germline gives CDR1 DFQATT, CDR2 SNEGSKA (reference sequence). Here the CDR3 reads CSARDLAGGLRTDTQYF. The CDR3, as DNA: TGCAGTGCTAGAGATTTAGCGGGAGGGTTGCGGACAGATACGCAGTATTTT.

The rearrangement joins TRBV19 to TRBJ2-3, with D possibly being TRBD1 (6 bases). The CDR3 runs 15 residues. Per germline, CDR1 LNHDA and CDR2 SQIVND (reference sequence). The germline V and J ends were trimmed by 4 bases and 0 bases, with 11 bases remaining between them. The chain's CDR3 is CASSTQGSSTDTQYF. The CDR3 region has the DNA TGTGCCAGTAGTACACAGGGATCTAGCACAGATACGCAGTATTTT.